This T cell receptor (beta chain) was recorded in a study of OX40 agonist ivuxolimab in advanced cancers. Study as a whole: Ivuxolimab, an antibody acting as an agonist of OX40 (CD134), was used to treat patients.

Method: immunoSEQ multiplex PCR; TCRdb's copy keeps in-frame clones and lacks some. The sample carries 15,000 to 20,000 clones, about 83% recorded once. Germline V gives CDR1 MGHRA, CDR2 YSYEKL. The J segment lost 4 bases and the V segment lost 4 bases, leaving 4 bases of the junction unmatched. The CDR3 is made up of 15 amino acids. Findings and caveats of the study: In the 0.1-3.0 mg/kg groups, partial responders showed among the lowest expansion. There was clonal expansion of CD4+ and CD8+ blood T cells by week 6 at 0.1 to 3.0 mg/kg. There were, on average, more expanded clones in CD8+ T cells than in CD4+.

With respect to this clone: Its matching antigen is unknown.

This clonotype was obtained from an adult with an advanced solid tumor such as melanoma, head and neck, liver or kidney cancer. This chain joins TRBV4-1 and TRBJ2-5, with 12 bases matching TRBD2. The sequencing here drew on CD4+ or CD8+ T cells sorted from blood, taken in a trial of the OX40 agonist ivuxolimab. The CDR3 coding sequence is TGCGCCAGCAGCCCATTACTAGCGGGAGGAGAGACCCAGTACTTC. Translation gives CASSPLLAGGETQYF.